These 2 T cell receptor beta chains were all obtained from the same sample, sequenced in a study of T cells in Graves' hyperthyroidism and ophthalmopathy. Template material for amplifying TCR beta CDR3 regions consisted of RNA transcripts. Carried out on the TCR CDR3, a first-round RT-PCR used the HTBI primer set. Each CDR3 protein is one row after TCRdb ran MiXCR on the multiplex PCR reads. The repertoire includes some 600,000 distinct CDR3 sequences, about 45% of them detected once, and roughly 8.2% sits in the top ten. Input material: peripheral blood or thyroid tissue (not recorded which). These receptors came from a woman aged 18 to 35 with Graves' hyperthyroidism.

V is TRBV15 and J is TRBJ2-7; D not resolved. V was clipped by 3 bases and J by 4 bases, with 13 bases between them. Germline lookup yields CDR1 LNHNV and CDR2 YYDKDF (reference sequence). This CDR3 region has 14 residues. The CDR3 region is CATSSLTGPYEQYF. For the CDR3, the DNA is TGTGCCACCAGCAGTTTAACCGGGCCGTACGAGCAGTACTTC.

The chain joins TRBV14 to TRBJ1-1; D may be TRBD1 (6 bases). The germline CDR1 and CDR2 sequences are SGHDN and FVKESK. V was clipped by 4 bases and J by 3 bases, with 12 bases between them. The CDR3 runs 14 residues. The CDR3 loop is CASSRGTWDTEAFF. For the CDR3, the DNA is TGTGCCAGCAGCCGAGGGACATGGGACACTGAAGCTTTCTTT.